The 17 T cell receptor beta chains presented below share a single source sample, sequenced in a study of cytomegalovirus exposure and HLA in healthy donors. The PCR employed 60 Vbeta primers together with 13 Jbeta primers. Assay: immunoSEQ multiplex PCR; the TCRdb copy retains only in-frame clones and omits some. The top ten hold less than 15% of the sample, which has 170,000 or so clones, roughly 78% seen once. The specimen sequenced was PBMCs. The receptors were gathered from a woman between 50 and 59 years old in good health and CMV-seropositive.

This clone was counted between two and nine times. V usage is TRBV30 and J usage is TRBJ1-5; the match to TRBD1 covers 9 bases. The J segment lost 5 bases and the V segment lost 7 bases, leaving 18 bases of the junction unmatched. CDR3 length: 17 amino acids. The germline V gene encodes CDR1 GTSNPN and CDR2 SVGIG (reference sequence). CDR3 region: CAYRRQGVDLWDQPQHF. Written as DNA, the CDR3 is TGTGCCTACCGAAGACAGGGGGTAGATTTGTGGGATCAGCCCCAGCATTTT.

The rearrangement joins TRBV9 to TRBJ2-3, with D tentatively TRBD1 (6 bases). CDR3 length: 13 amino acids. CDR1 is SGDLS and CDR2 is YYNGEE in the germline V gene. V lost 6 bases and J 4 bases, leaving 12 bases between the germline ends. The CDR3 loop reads CASTEGGADTQYF. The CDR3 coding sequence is TGTGCCAGCACCGAAGGGGGAGCAGATACGCAGTATTTT.

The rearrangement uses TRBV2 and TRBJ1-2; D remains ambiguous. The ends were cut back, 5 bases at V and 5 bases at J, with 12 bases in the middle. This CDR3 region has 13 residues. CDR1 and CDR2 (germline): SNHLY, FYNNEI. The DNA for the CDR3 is TGTGCCAGCAGTCGTGACGGCGGATATGGCTACACCTTC. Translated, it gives CASSRDGGYGYTF.

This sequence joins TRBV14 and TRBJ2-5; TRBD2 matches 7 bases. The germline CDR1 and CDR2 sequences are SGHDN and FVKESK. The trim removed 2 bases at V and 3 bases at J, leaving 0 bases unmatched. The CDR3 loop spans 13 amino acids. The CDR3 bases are TGTGCCAGCAGCCAACGGGGGGAAGAGACCCAGTACTTC. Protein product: CASSQRGEETQYF.

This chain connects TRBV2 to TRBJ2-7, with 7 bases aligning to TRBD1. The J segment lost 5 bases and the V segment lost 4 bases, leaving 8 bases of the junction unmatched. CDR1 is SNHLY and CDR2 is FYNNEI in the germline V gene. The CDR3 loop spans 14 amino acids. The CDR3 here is CASSGGTAYNEQYF. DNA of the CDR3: TGTGCCAGCAGTGGGGGGACAGCATACAACGAGCAGTACTTC.

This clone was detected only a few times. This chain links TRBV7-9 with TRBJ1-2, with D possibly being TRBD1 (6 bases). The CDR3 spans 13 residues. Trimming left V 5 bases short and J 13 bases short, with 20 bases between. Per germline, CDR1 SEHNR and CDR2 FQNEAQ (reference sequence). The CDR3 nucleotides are TGTGCCAGCAGCCTAGGGGCAGGGGAGAGGGTCACCTTC. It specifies CASSLGAGERVTF.

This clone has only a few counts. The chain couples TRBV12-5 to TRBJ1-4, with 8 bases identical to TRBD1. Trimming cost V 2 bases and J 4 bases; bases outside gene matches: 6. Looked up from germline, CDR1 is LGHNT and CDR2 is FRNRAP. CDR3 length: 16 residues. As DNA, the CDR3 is TGTGCTAGTGGTTTGCCTCAGGGACAGGTTAATGAAAAACTGTTTTTT. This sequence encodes CASGLPQGQVNEKLFF.

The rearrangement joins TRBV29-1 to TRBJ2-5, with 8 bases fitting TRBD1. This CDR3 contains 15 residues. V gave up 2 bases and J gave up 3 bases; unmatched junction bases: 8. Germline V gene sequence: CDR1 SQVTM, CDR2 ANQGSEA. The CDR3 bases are TGCAGCGTTGAACGGACAGGGCGGAGGAAAGAGACCCAGTACTTC. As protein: CSVERTGRRKETQYF.

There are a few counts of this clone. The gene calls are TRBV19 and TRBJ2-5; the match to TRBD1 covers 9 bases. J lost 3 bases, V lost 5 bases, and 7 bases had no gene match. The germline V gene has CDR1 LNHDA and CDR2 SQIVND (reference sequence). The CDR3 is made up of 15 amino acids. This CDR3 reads CASSPGQGRKETQYF. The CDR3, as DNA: TGTGCCAGTAGTCCGGGACAGGGAAGAAAAGAGACCCAGTACTTC.

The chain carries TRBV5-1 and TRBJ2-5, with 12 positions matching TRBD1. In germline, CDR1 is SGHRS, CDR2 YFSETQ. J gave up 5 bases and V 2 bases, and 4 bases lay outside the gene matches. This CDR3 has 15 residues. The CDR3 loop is CASSFPGQGAETQYF. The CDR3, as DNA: TGCGCCAGCAGCTTCCCGGGACAGGGGGCTGAGACCCAGTACTTC.

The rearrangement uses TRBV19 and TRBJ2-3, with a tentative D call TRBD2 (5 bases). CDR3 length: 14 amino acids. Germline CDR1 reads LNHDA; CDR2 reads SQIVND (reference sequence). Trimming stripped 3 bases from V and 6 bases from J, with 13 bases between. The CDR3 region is CASSIRGMVDTQYF. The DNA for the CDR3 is TGTGCCAGTAGTATCAGAGGGATGGTGGATACGCAGTATTTT.

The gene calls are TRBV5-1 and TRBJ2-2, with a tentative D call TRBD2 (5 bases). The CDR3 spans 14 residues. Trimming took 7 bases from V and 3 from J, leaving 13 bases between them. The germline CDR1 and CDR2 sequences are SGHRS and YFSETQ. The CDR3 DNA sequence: TGCGCCAGCCGGCAGAGGGTAGACACCGGGGAGCTGTTTTTT. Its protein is CASRQRVDTGELFF.

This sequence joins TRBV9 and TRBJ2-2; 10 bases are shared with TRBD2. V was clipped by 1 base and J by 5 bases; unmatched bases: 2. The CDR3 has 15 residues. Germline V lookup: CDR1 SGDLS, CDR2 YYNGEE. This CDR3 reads CASSVTTSGTGELFF. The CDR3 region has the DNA TGTGCCAGCAGCGTAACGACTAGCGGGACCGGGGAGCTGTTTTTT.

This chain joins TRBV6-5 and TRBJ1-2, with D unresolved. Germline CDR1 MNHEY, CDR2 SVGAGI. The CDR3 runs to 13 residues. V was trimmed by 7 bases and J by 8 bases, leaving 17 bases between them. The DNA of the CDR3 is TGTGCCAGCACCAGAGGTGGCGATGGCGGCTACACCTTC. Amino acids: CASTRGGDGGYTF.

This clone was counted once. The CDR3 spells CASSLRGTSGGARNEQFF. The CDR3 bases are TGTGCCAGCAGCTTAAGGGGGACTAGCGGGGGGGCGAGGAATGAGCAGTTCTTC. The chain recombines TRBV7-9 with TRBJ2-1; 16 bases fit TRBD2. The length of the CDR3 is 18 residues. With V trimmed by 2 bases and J by 7 bases, 8 bases remained unmatched. The germline gives CDR1 SEHNR, CDR2 FQNEAQ (reference sequence).

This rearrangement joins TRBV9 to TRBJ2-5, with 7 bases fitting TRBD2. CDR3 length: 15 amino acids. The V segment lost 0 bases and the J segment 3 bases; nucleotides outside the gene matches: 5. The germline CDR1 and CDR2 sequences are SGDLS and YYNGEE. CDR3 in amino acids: CASSVGPLAEETQYF. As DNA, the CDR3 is TGTGCCAGCAGCGTAGGCCCCCTAGCGGAAGAGACCCAGTACTTC.

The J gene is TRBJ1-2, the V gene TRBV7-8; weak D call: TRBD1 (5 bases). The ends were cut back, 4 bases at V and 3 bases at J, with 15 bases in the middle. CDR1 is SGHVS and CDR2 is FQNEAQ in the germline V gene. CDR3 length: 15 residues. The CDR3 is CASSSRQSGDYGYTF. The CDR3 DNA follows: TGTGCCAGCAGCTCCAGACAGAGCGGGGACTATGGCTACACCTTC.